This T cell receptor beta chain originates from a study of T-cell reconstitution after alpha-beta-depleted transplantation in children. This clonotype was detected ten times or more. The antigen is undetermined. Overall study findings and caveats: High day-60 TCRbeta diversity in some patients came from surviving recipient T cells and thymic progenitors. Expanded clones from the graft, numbering several hundred, reportedly supplied alpha-beta T cells about two months after transplant.

The library targeted TCRbeta and was prepared with unique molecular identifiers. Using its own MiXCR run on the PCR reads, TCRdb lists one record per CDR3 protein. The sample shows around 18,000 distinct CDR3 sequences, around 4.9% of them seen only once. This receptor was obtained from a boy younger than 18 with acute lymphoblastic leukemia, due to receive a stem cell transplant. This specimen consisted of PBMCs, obtained before TCRalphabeta/CD19-depleted stem cell transplant.

The CDR3 region has the DNA TGTGCCAGCAGCCGGGACAGGGACGTCCAGCCCCAGCATTTT. Encoded protein: CASSRDRDVQPQHF. The J gene is TRBJ1-5, the V gene TRBV2; 9 bases agree with TRBD1. CDR1 SNHLY and CDR2 FYNNEI come from the germline V gene. V trimming: 6 bases; J trimming: 7 bases; junction bases outside the gene matches: 7. The CDR3 loop spans 14 amino acids.